This entry describes one TCR beta chain. What it recognizes is unknown. As for time point: newly diagnosed GD, antithyroid drugs for less than 3 months. The authors made the TCR library using RNA they extracted from PBMCs. The sample belongs to a study of regulatory T cells in long-lasting Graves disease. About the study: New Graves' disease cases had less than 3 months of antithyroid drugs. Findings and caveats of the study: Under persistent disease, TRBV28, TRBJ1-2 and TRBJ2-5 were used preferentially.

In building TCR beta libraries, iRepertoire HTBI primers were used together with Arm-PCR of CDR3 regions. MiXCR, applied by TCRdb to the multiplex PCR reads, yields one record per CDR3 protein. The table records a few hundred thousand distinct CDR3 sequences, about 15% of them present only once. The V and J ends lost 1 base and 4 bases respectively, with 7 bases between them. The CDR3 contains 12 residues. Germline V gives CDR1 DFQATT, CDR2 SNEGSKA (reference sequence). Another study also made use of these data, one on T cells in Graves' hyperthyroidism and ophthalmopathy.

The sequencing used peripheral blood mononuclear cells (PBMCs), collected at new diagnosis, from a patient treated with antithyroid drugs. The receptor was derived from a woman in her thirties or forties with Graves disease. The gene calls are TRBV20-1 and TRBJ1-2, with D perhaps matching TRBD1 (5 bases). This CDR3 reads CSARGGVYGYTF. CDR3 sequence (DNA): TGCAGTGCTAGAGGGGGCGTCTATGGCTACACCTTC.